The clone carrying this T cell receptor beta chain was detected only once. Its antigen is unknown. The CDR3 consists of 16 residues. The germline V gene has CDR1 MDHEN and CDR2 SYDVKM. Trimming at V came to 6 bases and at J to 6 bases, leaving 11 bases not matched to a gene. Primers included in the PCR were 60 Vbeta and 13 Jbeta primers. Sequencing was performed with immunoSEQ multiplex PCR; in TCRdb, only in-frame clones are kept and a portion is missing. The sample consists of some 160,000 clones, 68% of them appearing once. The sample is drawn from a study of cytomegalovirus exposure and HLA in healthy donors. Turning to the study itself: For the approximately 360 genotyped donors, more than 80% fell within the Caucasian-associated ancestry cluster.

General study results and limits: In an earlier analysis, most TCR beta V segments were productive about 90% or about 30% of the time. Most TCR sequences showed up rarely, but some public TCRs showed up in many donors. Specificity of three CMV-associated chains for CMV antigens was verified in vitro.

Sequencing input: PBMCs. This TCR derives from a man in his sixties in good health and CMV-seronegative. The chain links TRBV28 to TRBJ2-3, with 11 positions matching TRBD2. This CDR3 reads CASRPPGLAVKDTQYF. CDR3 bases: TGTGCCAGCAGACCCCCGGGACTAGCGGTGAAGGATACGCAGTATTTT.